This T cell receptor beta chain derives from a study of identical twins. This CDR3 is built from 13 residues. CDR1 is SNHLY and CDR2 is FYNNEI in the germline V gene. V lost 9 bases and J lost 3; bases outside the gene matches: 4. Study-level points and caveats: Cord blood beta clonotypes present at high abundance carried fewer insertions; no such pattern appeared in memory repertoires.

Note on this clonotype: The target antigen is unknown.

Unique molecular identifiers were present on cDNA, and template switching added a universal primer site. Using its own MiXCR run on the 5' RACE reads, TCRdb lists one record per CDR3 protein. The sample consists of about 730,000 distinct CDR3 sequences, around 20% of them appearing once. This same sample was also taken into another study, of T cells expressing NK-cell markers. According to that study: The study drew TCR beta repertoires from sorted CD3+CD56+NKG2C+, CD3+CD56+NKG2C- and CD3+CD56-NKG2C+ T cells. Within the sequenced cohort of eight donors, seven exhibited HCMV seropositivity and one was seronegative.

The source of this sequence is a woman under 30 in good health. Material: PBMCs. This rearrangement joins TRBV2 to TRBJ2-1; TRBD2 aligns across 8 bases. CDR3 protein: CARKTSDYNEQFF. The CDR3 region has the DNA TGTGCCAGGAAGACTAGCGACTACAATGAGCAGTTCTTC.